This T cell receptor beta chain is from a study of PD-1 blockade in classical Hodgkin lymphoma. Points from the study as a whole: There was a significant rise in CD4+ TCR diversity by C4D1, with no such rise for CD8+. Lower baseline TCR diversity was reported for newly diagnosed patients than for healthy donors.

Remarks on this clone: As yet, its antigen is unknown.

Germline V gives CDR1 LGHNA, CDR2 YNFKEQ. The CDR3 runs to 13 residues. The V gene lost 6 bases and the J gene lost 2 bases, with 8 bases spanning the gap. Assay used: immunoSEQ multiplex PCR; TCRdb lists only in-frame clones, some missing. The sample records over 10,000 clones, more than 70% being singletons. The time point is: cycle 4 day 1 (C4D1), after less than 7 weeks of nivolumab. There was relapse after autologous stem cell transplantation in every patient, and there was variation in brentuximab vedotin exposure. Negative magnetic selection isolated CD4+ T cells from thawed PBMCs. Best overall response was complete response, partial response or progressive disease in these relapsed/refractory classical Hodgkin lymphoma patients.

The material sequenced was CD4+ T cells from blood, taken before the fourth cycle of nivolumab. This chain connects TRBV4-2 to TRBJ2-1; possibly TRBD2 for D (5 bases). The sequence came from a human donor with classical Hodgkin lymphoma. CDR3 in amino acids: CASRLEAYNEQFF. The CDR3 DNA follows: TGTGCCAGCAGACTAGAAGCCTACAATGAGCAGTTCTTC.